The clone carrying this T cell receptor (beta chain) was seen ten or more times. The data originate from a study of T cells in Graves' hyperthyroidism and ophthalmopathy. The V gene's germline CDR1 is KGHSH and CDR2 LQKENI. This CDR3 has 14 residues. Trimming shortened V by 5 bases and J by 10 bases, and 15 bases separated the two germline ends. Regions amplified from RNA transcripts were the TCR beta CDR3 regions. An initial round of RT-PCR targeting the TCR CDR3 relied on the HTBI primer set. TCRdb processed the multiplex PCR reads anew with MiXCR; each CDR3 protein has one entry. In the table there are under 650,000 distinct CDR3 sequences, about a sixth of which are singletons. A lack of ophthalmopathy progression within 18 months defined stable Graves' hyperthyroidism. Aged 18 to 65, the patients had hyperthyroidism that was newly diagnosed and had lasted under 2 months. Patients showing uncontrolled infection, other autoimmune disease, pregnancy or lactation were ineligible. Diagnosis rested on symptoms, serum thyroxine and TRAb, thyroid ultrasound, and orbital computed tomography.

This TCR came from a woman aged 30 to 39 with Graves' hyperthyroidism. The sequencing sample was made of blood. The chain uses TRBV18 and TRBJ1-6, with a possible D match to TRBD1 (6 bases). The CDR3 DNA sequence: TGTGCCAGCTCATCCCAGGGGCTGCGCTCACCCCTCCACTTT. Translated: CASSSQGLRSPLHF. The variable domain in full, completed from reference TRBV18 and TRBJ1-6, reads NAGVMQNPRHLVRRRGQEARLRCSPMKGHSHVYWYRQLPEEGLKFMVYLQKENIIDESGMPKERFSAEFPKEGPSILRIQQVVRGDSAAYFCASSSQGLRSPLHFGNGTRLTVT.